The entry below gives a single T cell receptor (beta chain) sequence along with its context. The antigen is undetermined. Of the isolated RNA, all was reverse transcribed, and so the sequenced material was expressed TCRB transcripts. Sequencing used immunoSEQ multiplex PCR; TCRdb keeps in-frame clones, though not all of them. The table lists just over 150,000 clones, over 8.5% of them singletons, with under 2.5% in the top ten. There are 13 residues in the CDR3. V lost 3 bases, J lost 4 bases, and 6 bases stayed unmatched. Germline CDR1 GTSNPN, CDR2 SVGIG (reference sequence). The data belong to a study of beta chain features in type 1 diabetes. In the study overall: Examined across all samples were almost 110 million sorted cells.

Study results and caveats: VDJ junctions from type 1 diabetes patients carried fewer insertions and larger deletions.

This receptor was obtained from a man aged 18 to 29 in good health. The sequenced sample consisted of central memory CD4+ T cells from blood. The chain links TRBV30 to TRBJ2-7, with TRBD1 identical over 7 bases. CDR3 in DNA: TGTGCCTGGAGAATCGGCAGGGGGTACGAGCAGTACTTC. Translation gives CAWRIGRGYEQYF. The full variable domain, rest sourced from reference TRBV30 and TRBJ2-7, is SQTIHQWPATLVQPVGSPLSLECTVEGTSNPNLYWYRQAAGRGLQLLFYSVGIGQISSEVPQNLSASRPQDRQFILSSKKLLLSDSGFYLCAWRIGRGYEQYFGPGTRLTVT.